This T cell receptor (beta chain) stems from a study of shared clonotypes between healthy human individuals. Study in general: Per donor, CD8 memory used one plate, CD8 naive used two, CD4 memory used three and CD4 naive used three.

The assay was immunoSEQ multiplex PCR, and TCRdb's table has in-frame clones only and misses some. The sample holds 600,000 to 750,000 clones, 55% to 80% seen once. General study findings and limits: Apart from blood, nothing was sampled; tissue repertoires likely differ. Sharing across four donors was highest in naive CD4 (around 5%) and lowest in memory CD8 (around 0.4%). Generally, naive subsets came out with larger estimated richness than memory subsets.

On this clone: The antigen remains unidentified.

The sample consisted of memory CD4+ T cells sorted from blood. Subset indicated: CD45RA-negative fraction. The TCR was taken from a woman aged 25-40 years in good health.

In DNA form, the CDR3 reads TGTGCCAGCAGTAAAACGACAGGGCTGAACACTGAAGCTTTCTTT. This encodes CASSKTTGLNTEAFF. The J gene is TRBJ1-1, the V gene TRBV28; 7 bases line up with TRBD1. This CDR3 is built from 15 residues. The trim removed 5 bases at V and 0 bases at J, leaving 6 bases unmatched. Germline V gene sequence: CDR1 MDHEN, CDR2 SYDVKM.